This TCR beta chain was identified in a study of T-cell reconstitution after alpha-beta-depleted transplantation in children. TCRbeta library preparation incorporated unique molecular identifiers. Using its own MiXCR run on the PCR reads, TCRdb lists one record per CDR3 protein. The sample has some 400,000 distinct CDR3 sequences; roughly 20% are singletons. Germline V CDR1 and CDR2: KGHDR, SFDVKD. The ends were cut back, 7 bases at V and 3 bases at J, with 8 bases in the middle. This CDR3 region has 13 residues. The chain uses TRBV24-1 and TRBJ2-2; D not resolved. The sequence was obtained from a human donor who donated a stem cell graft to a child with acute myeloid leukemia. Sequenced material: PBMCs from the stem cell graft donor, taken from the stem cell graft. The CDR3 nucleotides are TGTGCCACCAGGCGGACCGACACCGGGGAGCTGTTTTTT. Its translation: CATRRTDTGELFF.